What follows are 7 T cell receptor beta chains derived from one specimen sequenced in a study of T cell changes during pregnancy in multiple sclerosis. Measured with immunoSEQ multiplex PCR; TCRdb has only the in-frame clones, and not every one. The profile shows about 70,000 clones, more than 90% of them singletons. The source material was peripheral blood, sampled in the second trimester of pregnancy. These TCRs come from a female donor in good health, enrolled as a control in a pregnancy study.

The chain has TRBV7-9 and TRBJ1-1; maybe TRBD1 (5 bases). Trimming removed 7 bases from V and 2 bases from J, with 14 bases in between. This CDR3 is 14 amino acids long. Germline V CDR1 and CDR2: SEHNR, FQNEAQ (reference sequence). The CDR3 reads CASTETGANTEAFF. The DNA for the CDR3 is TGTGCCAGCACCGAGACTGGGGCTAACACTGAAGCTTTCTTT.

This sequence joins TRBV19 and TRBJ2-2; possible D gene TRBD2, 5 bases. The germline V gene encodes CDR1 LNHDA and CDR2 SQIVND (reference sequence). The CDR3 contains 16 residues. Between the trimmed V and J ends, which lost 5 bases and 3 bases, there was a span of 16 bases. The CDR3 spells CASSDTPRRYTGELFF. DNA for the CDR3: TGTGCCAGTAGTGATACTCCTAGGAGGTACACCGGGGAGCTGTTTTTT.

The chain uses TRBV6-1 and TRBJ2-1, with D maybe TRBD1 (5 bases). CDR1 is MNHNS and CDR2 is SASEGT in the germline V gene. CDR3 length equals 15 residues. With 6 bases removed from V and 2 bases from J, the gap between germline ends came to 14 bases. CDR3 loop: CASSIQAPTYNEQFF. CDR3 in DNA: TGTGCCAGCAGCATACAGGCGCCGACCTACAATGAGCAGTTCTTC.

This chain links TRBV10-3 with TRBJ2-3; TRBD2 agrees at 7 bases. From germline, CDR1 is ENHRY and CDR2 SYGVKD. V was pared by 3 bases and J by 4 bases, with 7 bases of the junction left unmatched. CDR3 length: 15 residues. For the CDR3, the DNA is TGTGCCATCAGTGAAGGACTAGTTAACGCAGATACGCAGTATTTT. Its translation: CAISEGLVNADTQYF.

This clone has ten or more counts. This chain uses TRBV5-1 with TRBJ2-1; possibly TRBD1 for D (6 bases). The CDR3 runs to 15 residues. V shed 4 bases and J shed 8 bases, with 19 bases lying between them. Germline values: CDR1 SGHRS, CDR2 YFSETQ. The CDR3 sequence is CASSPQGAQGDEQFF. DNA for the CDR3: TGCGCCAGCAGCCCACAGGGTGCTCAGGGCGATGAGCAGTTCTTC.

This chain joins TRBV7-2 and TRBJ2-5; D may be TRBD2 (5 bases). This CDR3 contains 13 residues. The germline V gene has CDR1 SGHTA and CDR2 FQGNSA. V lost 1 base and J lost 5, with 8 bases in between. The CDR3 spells CASSLELVETQYF. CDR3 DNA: TGTGCCAGCAGCTTAGAACTAGTCGAGACCCAGTACTTC.

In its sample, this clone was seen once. In DNA, the CDR3 is TGTGCCAGCAGCCCAACAGAGAACACTGAAGCTTTCTTT. This translates into CASSPTENTEAFF. This chain joins TRBV7-9 and TRBJ1-1, with no clear D. V lost 5 bases and J 1 base, leaving 8 bases between the germline ends. CDR3 length: 13 residues. Germline V lookup: CDR1 SEHNR, CDR2 FQNEAQ (reference sequence).